Presented here are 24 T cell receptor beta chains from one specimen sequenced in a study of CD8+ T cells in alopecia areata. After isolation, RNA underwent reverse transcription to generate cDNA as the sequencing template. Repertoires were generated with immunoSEQ multiplex PCR, while TCRdb's copy carries only in-frame clones and drops some. This sample shows over 100,000 clones and no singletons; roughly a fifth rests with the ten largest. The specimen sequenced was lesional skin. The receptors shown here come from a C3H/HeJ mouse with alopecia areata. The strain's MHC: H2-k.

This clone appeared a few times. Gene names and germline refer to mouse. The read gets to within 4 residues of the CDR3 end, and the germline J gene fills in the rest. This chain links TRBV19 with TRBJ1-2; D call uncertain. Germline CDR1 reads FNHDT; CDR2 reads SITEND (reference sequence). CDR3 length: 15 residues. V was clipped by 4 bases and J by 4 bases, with 17 bases between them. The CDR3 bases that were read are TGTGCCAGCAGTCGCCTAGACAACCTCCTCTCC. Protein product: CASSRLDNLLS. The entire CDR3 protein reads CASSRLDNLLSDYTF.

Remarks on this clone: The gene symbols are mouse symbols. Read sequence stops 4 residues before the CDR3 end, and the germline J gene provides the missing end. J is TRBJ2-7 and V is TRBV19, with a possible D match to TRBD1 (5 bases). The length of the CDR3 is 14 residues. Per germline, CDR1 FNHDT and CDR2 SITEND (reference sequence). The ends were cut back, 5 bases at V and 0 bases at J, with 12 bases in the middle. CDR3 sequence reads: CASSNGQVSYEQYF. The part of the CDR3 DNA that was read is TGTGCCAGCAGCAATGGACAAGTCTCCTAT. Supplemented by reference TRBV19 and TRBJ2-7, the full variable domain reads GGIITQTPKFLIGQEGQKLTLKCQQNFNHDTMYWYRQDSGKGLRLIYYSITENDLQKGDLSEGYDASREKKSSFSLTVTSAQKNEMAVFLCASSNGQVSYEQYFGPGTRLTVL.

On this clone itself: Mouse germline and gene names are used. Read data end 4 residues before the CDR3 end; the end is taken from the germline J gene. J is TRBJ2-4 and V is TRBV13-3; 10 bases match TRBD2. Per the germline V gene, CDR1 is NNHDY and CDR2 is SYVADS. This CDR3 is 18 amino acids long. The chain's CDR3 is CASSDAFSWGGAGNTLYF. The sequenced part of the CDR3 DNA is TGTGCCAGCAGTGATGCATTCTCCTGGGGGGGCGCTGGGAAC.

Turning to this clone: The gene names given are mouse names. The CDR3 end lies 4 residues beyond the end of the read and is filled in from the germline J gene. V and J are TRBV1 and TRBJ2-2; TRBD1 aligns across 9 bases. V lost 0 bases, J lost 4 bases, and 6 bases stayed unmatched. This CDR3 spans 17 amino acids. Germline CDR1 NSQYPW, CDR2 LRSPGD (reference sequence). The covered CDR3 bases are TGCACCTGCAGTGCAGATCGGGGACAGGGTGGCACCGGG. It translates to CTCSADRGQGGTG. The entire CDR3 protein is CTCSADRGQGGTGQLYF.

Remarks on this clone: Gene names follow the mouse nomenclature. The read halts 4 residues ahead of the CDR3 end, with the missing end drawn from the germline J gene. This chain links TRBV19 with TRBJ2-3; 13 bases agree with TRBD2. Germline CDR1 reads FNHDT; CDR2 reads SITEND (reference sequence). The V segment lost 4 bases and the J segment 2 bases; nucleotides outside the gene matches: 4. CDR3 length equals 16 residues. The sequenced part of the CDR3 DNA is TGTGCCAGCAGTCCCGGGACTGGGGGGGATGCAGAA. Translated: CASSPGTGGDAE. The full CDR3 sequence reads CASSPGTGGDAETLYF.

Remarks on this clone: Genes and germline come from the mouse. The CDR3 extends 4 residues past the end of the read, so its final part is completed from the germline J gene. The chain uses TRBV13-3 and TRBJ2-1; D perhaps matches TRBD1 (6 bases). Germline CDR1 reads NNHDY; CDR2 reads SYVADS. The CDR3 is 13 amino acids. The part of the CDR3 DNA that was read is TGTGCCAGCAGTGATGCACAGGGAGCT. Protein: CASSDAQGA. The whole CDR3 protein is CASSDAQGAEQFF.

With regard to this clone: The germline and genes are mouse ones. The read ends 4 residues before the CDR3 terminus; that terminus is restored from the germline J gene. The sample holds other DNA sequences that translate to the same CDR3. The rearrangement links TRBV13-3 to TRBJ2-5; 11 nucleotides match TRBD1. CDR1 NNHDY and CDR2 SYVADS come from the germline V gene. The CDR3 consists of 16 residues. With V trimmed by 1 base and J by 3 bases, 4 bases remained unmatched. The sequenced CDR3 bases are TGTGCCAGCAGTGATACCGGGACAGGGGGGCAAGAC. This codes for CASSDTGTGGQD. The CDR3 in full is CASSDTGTGGQDTQYF.

A note on this clone: Gene names and germline refer to mouse. Read coverage stops 4 residues before the CDR3 terminus; the germline J gene supplies the remainder. The chain uses TRBV5 and TRBJ2-1; 11 bases agree with TRBD2. This CDR3 is 17 amino acids long. From germline, CDR1 is LGHNA and CDR2 YNLKQL (reference sequence). Trimming at V came to 0 bases and at J to 1 base, leaving 2 bases not matched to a gene. The covered CDR3 bases are TGTGCCAGCAGCCAAGAGGACTGGGGGGCGAACTATGCT. Residues: CASSQEDWGANYA. The entire CDR3 reads CASSQEDWGANYAEQFF.

This clone was seen only a few times. At residue 11, the TCRdb protein departs from the DNA translation, so the protein shown here was derived from the DNA itself. Gene names and germline refer to mouse. The read terminates 3 residues ahead of where the CDR3 ends, so the germline J gene completes it. The chain combines TRBV12-1 with TRBJ1-3, with a tentative D call TRBD1 (5 bases). Trimming removed 0 bases from V and 2 bases from J, with 7 bases in between. Germline V gene data show CDR1 as SGHSN and CDR2 as HYEKVE. The CDR3 extends over 14 amino acids. The sequenced CDR3 bases are TGTGCCAGCTCTCTCTTGGACACTGGAAATACG. Its translation: CASSLLDTGNT. The whole CDR3 protein is CASSLLDTGNTLYF.

This clone was observed a few times. Genes here carry mouse names. The CDR3 end lies 4 residues beyond the end of the read and is filled in from the germline J gene. The chain is built from TRBV13-2 and TRBJ2-7; 10 nucleotides match TRBD1. The CDR3 totals 15 residues. CDR1 NNHNN and CDR2 SYGAGS come from the germline V gene (reference sequence). The CDR3 spells CASGDEGTGEDEQYF. The CDR3 bases that were read are TGTGCCAGCGGTGATGAGGGGACAGGGGAAGAT.

This clone was recorded at least ten times. Mouse gene names apply. The read ends 4 residues early relative to the CDR3; the germline J gene fills the gap. The chain carries TRBV19 and TRBJ1-4, with no clear D. The CDR3 loop spans 14 amino acids. Per the germline V gene, CDR1 is FNHDT and CDR2 is SITEND (reference sequence). With 1 base removed from V and 4 bases from J, the gap between germline ends came to 8 bases. CDR3 bases read: TGTGCCAGCAGTATAAGTCAACACAACGAA. This sequence encodes CASSISQHNE. The CDR3 as a whole reads CASSISQHNERLFF.

With regard to this clone: Mouse gene names and germline throughout. The CDR3 extends 4 residues past the end of the read, so its final part is completed from the germline J gene. The gene calls are TRBV13-3 and TRBJ2-4, with a tentative D call TRBD2 (6 bases). Germline CDR1 and CDR2: NNHDY and SYVADS. V was shortened by 2 bases and J by 0 bases, with 10 bases between the two germline ends. CDR3 length: 15 residues. The CDR3: CASSEGTPSQNTLYF. The covered CDR3 bases are TGTGCCAGCAGTGAGGGGACTCCTAGTCAAAAC.

This clone turned up a few times. These gene names are mouse names. The read ends 4 residues early relative to the CDR3; the germline J gene fills the gap. J is TRBJ1-1 and V is TRBV13-1, with 7 bases that match TRBD1. There are 16 residues in the CDR3. Germline V gene lookup returns CDR1 NSHNY and CDR2 SYGAGN. The CDR3 bases that were read are TGTGCCAGCAGTGATGACCCGACAGGGAGAGGGACA. Amino acids: CASSDDPTGRGT. The full CDR3 is CASSDDPTGRGTEVFF.

This clone was counted between two and nine times. At residue 13, the TCRdb protein and translated DNA are inconsistent; the protein given comes from the DNA. The germline and genes are mouse ones. With the read ending 3 residues before the CDR3 end, the germline J gene is used to fill in that end. The chain combines TRBV19 with TRBJ1-6, with TRBD1 as a possible D gene (5 bases). TRBJ1-6 is an ORF; its function is uncertain. Trimming cost V 5 bases and J 2 bases, with 14 bases left between them. Germline V gene lookup returns CDR1 FNHDT and CDR2 SITEND (reference sequence). The CDR3 spans 16 residues. This chain's CDR3 is CASSGPGQPYNSPLYF. CDR3 DNA (partial): TGTGCCAGCAGCGGCCCTGGACAACCCTATAATTCGCCC.

This clone was found a few times. Here the gene names and germline are mouse. The read falls 4 residues short of the CDR3 end, and the missing part is taken from the germline J gene. The chain is built from TRBV17 and TRBJ2-3, with D possibly TRBD2 on 6 matching bases. The V gene's germline CDR1 is MNHDT and CDR2 YYDKIL. This CDR3 is 13 amino acids long. Trimming cost V 2 bases and J 4 bases, with 7 bases left between them. CDR3 region: CASSRLGSETLYF. The sequenced CDR3 bases are TGTGCTAGCAGTAGACTGGGGTCAGAA.

Comments on this clone: These gene names are mouse names. The read falls 4 residues short of the CDR3 end, and the missing part is taken from the germline J gene. The chain carries TRBV19 and TRBJ1-2, with 7 bases fitting TRBD1. V was pared by 1 base and J by 0 bases, with 3 bases of the junction left unmatched. The germline CDR1 and CDR2 sequences are FNHDT and SITEND (reference sequence). CDR3 size: 15 residues. CDR3 DNA, as far as it was read: TGTGCCAGCAGTATAATAGGACAGGCAAACTCC. It encodes CASSIIGQANS. The full CDR3 reads CASSIIGQANSDYTF.

Concerning this clone itself: Here the gene names and germline are mouse. The read stops 4 residues short of the end of the CDR3; the missing end is completed from the germline J gene. V and J are TRBV19 and TRBJ1-1; 11 nucleotides match TRBD1. This CDR3 spans 17 amino acids. CDR1 is FNHDT, CDR2 SITEND, per germline (reference sequence). V lost 0 bases to trimming and J lost 0 bases; unmatched junction nucleotides: 4. The CDR3 sequence: CASSIAGTGGSNTEVFF. The covered CDR3 bases are TGTGCCAGCAGTATAGCTGGGACAGGGGGTTCAAACACA.

This clone has more than one count but fewer than ten. The gene names given are mouse names. Sequencing ends 4 residues short of the CDR3 end; the germline J gene provides the rest. This rearrangement joins TRBV13-1 to TRBJ1-1; weak D call: TRBD1 (6 bases). This CDR3 is 14 amino acids long. V was shortened by 1 base and J by 1 base, with 8 bases between the two germline ends. CDR1 and CDR2 from the germline V gene are NSHNY and SYGAGN. CDR3 bases read: TGTGCCAGCAGTGATATACAGGGGAACACA. Translation gives CASSDIQGNT. The CDR3 as a whole reads CASSDIQGNTEVFF.

A few counts support this clone. Any gene name here is a mouse gene name. The sequenced fragment ends 4 residues before the CDR3 boundary, so the rest is inferred from the germline J gene. The V call is TRBV1, the J call TRBJ1-4; 10 bases align to TRBD1. Germline CDR1 is NSQYPW and CDR2 is LRSPGD (reference sequence). The trim removed 4 bases at V and 6 bases at J, leaving 5 bases unmatched. CDR3 size: 15 residues. The sequenced part of the CDR3 DNA is TGCACCTGCAGTGGCGGGACAGGGGATCACGAA. Residues: CTCSGGTGDHE. The complete CDR3 reads CTCSGGTGDHERLFF.

Ten or more counts support this clone. The protein here is the DNA translation, as the TCRdb protein differs from it at residue 11. Genes here carry mouse names. The read ends 3 residues before the CDR3 terminus; that terminus is restored from the germline J gene. The chain recombines TRBV13-3 with TRBJ1-3; TRBD1 matches at 10 bases. The V segment lost 5 bases and the J segment 6 bases; nucleotides outside the gene matches: 5. This CDR3 comprises 14 residues. From germline, CDR1 is NNHDY and CDR2 SYVADS. The sequenced CDR3 bases are TGTGCCAGCAGCCCTGGACAGGGGGAAAATACG. It specifies CASSPGQGENT. The CDR3 in its entirety is CASSPGQGENTLYF.

Concerning this clone: The TCRdb protein fails to match the DNA translation at residue 13; the protein reported here was translated from the DNA. Gene names refer to mouse genes. Coverage ceases 3 residues before the CDR3 finishes, and the germline J gene fills in the end. V usage is TRBV13-3 and J usage is TRBJ1-3; 7 nucleotides match TRBD1. Germline V CDR1 and CDR2: NNHDY, SYVADS. This CDR3 region has 16 residues. Trimming took 1 base from V and 0 from J; bases not matched to a gene: 4. CDR3 protein: CASSDRDRFSGNTLYF. The sequenced part of the CDR3 DNA is TGTGCCAGCAGTGATCGGGACAGATTTTCTGGAAATACG.

This clone was counted between two and nine times. The listed genes are named as in mouse. CDR3 bases read: TGTGCTAGCAGTAGCTCTGGGGGGCTGTAT. Translating gives CASSSSGGLY. The whole CDR3 sequence is CASSSSGGLYEQYF. The chain recombines TRBV17 with TRBJ2-7, with 8 bases that match TRBD2. The CDR3 goes on 4 residues after the read ends, and that part is filled in from the germline J gene. This CDR3 spans 14 amino acids. Germline assignment: CDR1 MNHDT and CDR2 YYDKIL.

A note on this clone: Mouse names are used for the genes. The sequence runs out 4 residues before the end of the CDR3; the remainder is reconstructed from the germline J gene. Other DNA sequences of this sample code for an identical CDR3. The chain uses TRBV13-3 and TRBJ2-7, with 8 bases matching TRBD2. The CDR3 extends over 14 amino acids. Per the germline V gene, CDR1 is NNHDY and CDR2 is SYVADS. J gave up 3 bases and V 4 bases, and 6 bases lay outside the gene matches. This CDR3 reads CASSRGLGVYEQYF. The sequenced part of the CDR3 DNA is TGTGCCAGCAGTCGTGGACTGGGTGTCTAT.

This clone occurred a few times. The gene names here belong to mouse. Coverage ceases 4 residues before the CDR3 finishes, and the germline J gene fills in the end. The chain is built from TRBV13-1 and TRBJ2-1, with a weak D call TRBD2 (5 bases). The V gene lost 2 bases and the J gene lost 0 bases, with 9 bases spanning the gap. The CDR3 length is 15 residues. Germline CDR1 is NSHNY and CDR2 is SYGAGN. Here the CDR3 reads CASSEFGDNYAEQFF. Partial CDR3 DNA: TGTGCCAGCAGTGAATTTGGGGATAACTATGCT.